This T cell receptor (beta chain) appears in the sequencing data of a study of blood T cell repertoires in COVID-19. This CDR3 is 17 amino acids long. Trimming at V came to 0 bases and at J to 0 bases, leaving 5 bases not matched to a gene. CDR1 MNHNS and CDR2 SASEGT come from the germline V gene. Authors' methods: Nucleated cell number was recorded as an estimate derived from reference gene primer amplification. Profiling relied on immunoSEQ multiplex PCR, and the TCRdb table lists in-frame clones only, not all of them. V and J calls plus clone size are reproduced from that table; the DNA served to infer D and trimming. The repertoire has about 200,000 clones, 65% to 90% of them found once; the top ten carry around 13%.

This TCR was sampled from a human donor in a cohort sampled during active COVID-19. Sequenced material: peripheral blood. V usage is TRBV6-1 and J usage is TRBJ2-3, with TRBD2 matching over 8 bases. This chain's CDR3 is CASSEAVAGLSTDTQYF. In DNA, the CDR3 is TGTGCCAGCAGTGAAGCGGTAGCGGGGCTGAGCACAGATACGCAGTATTTT.